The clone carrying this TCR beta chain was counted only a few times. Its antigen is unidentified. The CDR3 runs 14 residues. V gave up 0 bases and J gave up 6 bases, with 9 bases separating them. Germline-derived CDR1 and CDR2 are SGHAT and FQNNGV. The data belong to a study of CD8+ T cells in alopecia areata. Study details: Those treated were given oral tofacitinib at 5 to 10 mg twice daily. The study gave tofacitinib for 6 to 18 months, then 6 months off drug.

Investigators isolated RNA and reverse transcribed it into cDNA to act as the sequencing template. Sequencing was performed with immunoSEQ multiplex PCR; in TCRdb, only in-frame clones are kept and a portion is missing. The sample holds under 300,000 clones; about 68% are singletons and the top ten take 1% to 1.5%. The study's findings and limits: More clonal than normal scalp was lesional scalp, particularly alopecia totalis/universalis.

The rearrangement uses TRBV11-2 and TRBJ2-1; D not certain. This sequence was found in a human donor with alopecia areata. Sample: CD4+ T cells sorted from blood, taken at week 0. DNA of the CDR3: TGTGCCAGCAGCTTAGATCGAAGGGTCAATGAGCAGTTCTTC. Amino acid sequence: CASSLDRRVNEQFF.